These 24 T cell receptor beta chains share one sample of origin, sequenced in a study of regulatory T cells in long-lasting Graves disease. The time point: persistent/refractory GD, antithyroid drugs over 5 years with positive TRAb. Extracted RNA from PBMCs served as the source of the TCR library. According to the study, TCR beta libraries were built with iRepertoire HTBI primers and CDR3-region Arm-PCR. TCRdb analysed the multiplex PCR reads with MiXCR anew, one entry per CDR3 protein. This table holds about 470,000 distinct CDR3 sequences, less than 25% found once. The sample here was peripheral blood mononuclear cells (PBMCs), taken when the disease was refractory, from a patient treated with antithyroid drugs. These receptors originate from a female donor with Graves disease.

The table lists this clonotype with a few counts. Here the CDR3 DNA reads TGCGCCACCATGACCGGGACACAGGTCGGGGGGACCCAGTACTTC. Its translation: CATMTGTQVGGTQYF. J is TRBJ2-5 and V is TRBV5-1; D is perhaps TRBD1 or TRBD2 (6 bases each). V lost 9 bases and J 7 bases, leaving 25 bases between the germline ends. The germline V gene has CDR1 SGHRS and CDR2 YFSETQ. This CDR3 is built from 15 residues.

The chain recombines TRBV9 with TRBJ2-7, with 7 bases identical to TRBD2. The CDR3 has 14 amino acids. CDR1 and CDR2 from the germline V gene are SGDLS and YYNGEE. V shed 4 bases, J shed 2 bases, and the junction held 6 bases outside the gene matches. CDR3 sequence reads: CASSPRLAPYEQYF. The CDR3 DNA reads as TGTGCCAGCAGCCCCCGACTAGCTCCCTACGAGCAGTACTTC.

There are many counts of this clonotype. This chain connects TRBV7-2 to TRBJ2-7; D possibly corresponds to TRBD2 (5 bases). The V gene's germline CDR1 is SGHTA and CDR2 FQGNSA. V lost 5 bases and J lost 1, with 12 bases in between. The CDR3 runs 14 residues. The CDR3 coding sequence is TGTGCCAGCAGCCCGTTCAGCGGATCCTACGAGCAGTACTTC. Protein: CASSPFSGSYEQYF. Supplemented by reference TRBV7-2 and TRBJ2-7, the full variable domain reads GAGVSQSPSNKVTEKGKDVELRCDPISGHTALYWYRQSLGQGLEFLIYFQGNSAPDKSGLPSDRFSAERTGGSVSTLTIQRTQQEDSAVYLCASSPFSGSYEQYFGPGTRLTVT.

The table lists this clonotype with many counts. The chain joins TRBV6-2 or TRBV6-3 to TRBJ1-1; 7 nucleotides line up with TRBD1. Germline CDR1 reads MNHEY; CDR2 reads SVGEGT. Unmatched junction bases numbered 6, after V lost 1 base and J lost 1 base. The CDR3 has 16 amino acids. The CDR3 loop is CASSYYLGQQNTEAFF. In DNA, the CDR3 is TGTGCCAGCAGTTACTACCTGGGACAGCAGAACACTGAAGCTTTCTTT.

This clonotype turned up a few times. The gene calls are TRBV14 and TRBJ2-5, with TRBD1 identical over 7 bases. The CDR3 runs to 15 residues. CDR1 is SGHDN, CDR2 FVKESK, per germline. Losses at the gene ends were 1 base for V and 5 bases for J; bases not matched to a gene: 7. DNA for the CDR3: TGTGCCAGCAGCCAAGTCGCAGGGGACAGCGAGACCCAGTACTTC. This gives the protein CASSQVAGDSETQYF.

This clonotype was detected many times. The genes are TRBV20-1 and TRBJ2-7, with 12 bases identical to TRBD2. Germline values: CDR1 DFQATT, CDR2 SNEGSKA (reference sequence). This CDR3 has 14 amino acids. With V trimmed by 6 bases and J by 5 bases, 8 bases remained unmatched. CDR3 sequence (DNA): TGCAGTGCCCATCGGACTAGCGGGATAAACGAGCAGTACTTC. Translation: CSAHRTSGINEQYF.

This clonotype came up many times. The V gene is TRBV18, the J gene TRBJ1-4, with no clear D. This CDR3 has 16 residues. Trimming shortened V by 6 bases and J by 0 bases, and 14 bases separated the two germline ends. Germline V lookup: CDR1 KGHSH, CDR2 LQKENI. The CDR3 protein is CASSNNPRATNEKLFF. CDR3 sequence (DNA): TGTGCCAGCTCCAACAATCCCCGTGCAACTAATGAAAAACTGTTTTTT.

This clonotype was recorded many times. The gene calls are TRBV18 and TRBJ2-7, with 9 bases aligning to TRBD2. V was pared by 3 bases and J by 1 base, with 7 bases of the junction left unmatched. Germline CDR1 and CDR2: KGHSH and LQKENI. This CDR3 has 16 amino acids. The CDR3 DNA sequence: TGTGCCAGCTCACCCAATGCCAGCGGGAGGTCCTACGAGCAGTACTTC. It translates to CASSPNASGRSYEQYF. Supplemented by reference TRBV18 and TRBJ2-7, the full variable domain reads NAGVMQNPRHLVRRRGQEARLRCSPMKGHSHVYWYRQLPEEGLKFMVYLQKENIIDESGMPKERFSAEFPKEGPSILRIQQVVRGDSAAYFCASSPNASGRSYEQYFGPGTRLTVT.

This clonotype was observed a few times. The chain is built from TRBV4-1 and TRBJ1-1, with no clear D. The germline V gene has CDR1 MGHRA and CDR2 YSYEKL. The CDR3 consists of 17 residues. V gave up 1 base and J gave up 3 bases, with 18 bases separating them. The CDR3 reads CASSQVGLGSRDTEAFF. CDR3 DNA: TGCGCCAGCAGCCAAGTCGGTTTGGGAAGTCGGGACACTGAAGCTTTCTTT.

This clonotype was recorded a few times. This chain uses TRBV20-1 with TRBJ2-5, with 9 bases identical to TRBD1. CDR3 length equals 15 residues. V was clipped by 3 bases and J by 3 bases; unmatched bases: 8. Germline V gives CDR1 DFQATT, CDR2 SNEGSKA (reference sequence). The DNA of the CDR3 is TGCAGTGCTAGGGATCGGGACAGGGCGGAAGAGACCCAGTACTTC. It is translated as CSARDRDRAEETQYF.

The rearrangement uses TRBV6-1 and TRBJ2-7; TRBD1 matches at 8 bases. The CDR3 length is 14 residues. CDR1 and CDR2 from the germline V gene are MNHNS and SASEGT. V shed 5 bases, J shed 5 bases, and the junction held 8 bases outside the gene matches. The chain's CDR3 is CASSMRQGANEQYF. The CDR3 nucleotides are TGTGCCAGCAGTATGAGGCAGGGGGCTAACGAGCAGTACTTC.

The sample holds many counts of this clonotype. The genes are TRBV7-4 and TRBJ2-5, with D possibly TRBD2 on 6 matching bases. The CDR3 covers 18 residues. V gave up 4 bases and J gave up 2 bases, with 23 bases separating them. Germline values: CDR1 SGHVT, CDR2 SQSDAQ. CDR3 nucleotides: TGTGCCAGCAGCTATAACAGCGGGCTCCCGTACACACAAGAGACCCAGTACTTC. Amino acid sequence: CASSYNSGLPYTQETQYF.

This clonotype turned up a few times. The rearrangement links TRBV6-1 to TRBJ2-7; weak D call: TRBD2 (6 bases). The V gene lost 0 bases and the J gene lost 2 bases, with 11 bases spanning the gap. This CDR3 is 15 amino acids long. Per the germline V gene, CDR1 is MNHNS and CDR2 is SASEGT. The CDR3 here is CASSEATGDPYEQYF. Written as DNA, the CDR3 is TGTGCCAGCAGTGAAGCGACGGGGGACCCCTACGAGCAGTACTTC.

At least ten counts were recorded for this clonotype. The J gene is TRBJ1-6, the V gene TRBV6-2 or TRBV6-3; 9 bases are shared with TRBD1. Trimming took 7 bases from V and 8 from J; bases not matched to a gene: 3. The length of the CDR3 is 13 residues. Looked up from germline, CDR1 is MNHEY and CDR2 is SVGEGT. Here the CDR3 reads CASNDRGYSPLHF. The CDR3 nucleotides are TGTGCCAGCAACGACAGGGGGTATTCACCCCTCCACTTT.

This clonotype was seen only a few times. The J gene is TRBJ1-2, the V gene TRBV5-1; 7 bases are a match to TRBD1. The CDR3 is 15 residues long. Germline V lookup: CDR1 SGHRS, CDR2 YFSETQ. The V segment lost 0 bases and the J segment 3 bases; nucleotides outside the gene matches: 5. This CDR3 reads CASSLVSGTDYGYTF. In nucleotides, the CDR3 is TGCGCCAGCAGCTTGGTGAGCGGGACAGACTATGGCTACACCTTC.

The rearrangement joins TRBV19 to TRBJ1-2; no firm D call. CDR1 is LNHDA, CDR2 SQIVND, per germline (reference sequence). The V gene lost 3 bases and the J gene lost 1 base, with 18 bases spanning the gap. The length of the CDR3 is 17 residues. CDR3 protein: CASSIGRRANINYGYTF. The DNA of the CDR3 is TGTGCCAGTAGTATTGGACGAAGGGCCAATATTAACTATGGCTACACCTTC.

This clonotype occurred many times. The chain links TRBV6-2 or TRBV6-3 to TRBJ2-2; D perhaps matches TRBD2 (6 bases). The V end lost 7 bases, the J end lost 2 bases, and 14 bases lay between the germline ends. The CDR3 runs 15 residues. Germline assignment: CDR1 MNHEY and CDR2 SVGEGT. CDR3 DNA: TGTGCCAGCATCGTAGCGGTCGTAAACACCGGGGAGCTGTTTTTT. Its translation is CASIVAVVNTGELFF.

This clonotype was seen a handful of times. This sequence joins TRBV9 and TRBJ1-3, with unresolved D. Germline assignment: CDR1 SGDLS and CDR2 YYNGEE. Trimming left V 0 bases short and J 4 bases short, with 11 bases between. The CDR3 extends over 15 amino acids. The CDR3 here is CASSVAPGFGNTIYF. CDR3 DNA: TGTGCCAGCAGCGTAGCTCCCGGGTTCGGAAACACCATATATTTT.

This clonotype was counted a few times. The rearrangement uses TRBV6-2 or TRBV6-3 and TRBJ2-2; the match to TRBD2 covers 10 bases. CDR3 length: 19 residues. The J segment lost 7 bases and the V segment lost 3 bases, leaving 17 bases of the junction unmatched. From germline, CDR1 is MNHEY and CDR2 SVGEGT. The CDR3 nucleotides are TGTGCCAGCAGTTATAGTCTATCGAGGACTAGCGGCAAGATCGGGGAGCTGTTTTTT. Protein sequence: CASSYSLSRTSGKIGELFF.

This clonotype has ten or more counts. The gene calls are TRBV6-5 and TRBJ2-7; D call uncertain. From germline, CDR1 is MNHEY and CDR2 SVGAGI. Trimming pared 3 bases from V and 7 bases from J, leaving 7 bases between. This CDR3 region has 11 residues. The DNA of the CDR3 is TGTGCCAGCAGTTATTTACATGAGCAGTACTTC. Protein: CASSYLHEQYF.

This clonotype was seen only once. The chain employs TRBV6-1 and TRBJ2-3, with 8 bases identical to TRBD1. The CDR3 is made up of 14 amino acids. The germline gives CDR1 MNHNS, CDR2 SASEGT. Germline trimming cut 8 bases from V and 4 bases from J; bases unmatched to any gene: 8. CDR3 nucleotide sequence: TGTGCCAGCGCAGGGGGCTTGTCCGCAGATACGCAGTATTTT. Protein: CASAGGLSADTQYF.

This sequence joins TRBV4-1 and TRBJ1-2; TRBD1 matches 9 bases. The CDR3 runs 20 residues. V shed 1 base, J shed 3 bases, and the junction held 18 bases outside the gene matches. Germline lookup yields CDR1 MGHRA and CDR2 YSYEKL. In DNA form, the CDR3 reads TGCGCCAGCAGCCAAGGGGAACAGGGGGCGCGGGCGGCTTCGGACTATGGCTACACCTTC. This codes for CASSQGEQGARAASDYGYTF.

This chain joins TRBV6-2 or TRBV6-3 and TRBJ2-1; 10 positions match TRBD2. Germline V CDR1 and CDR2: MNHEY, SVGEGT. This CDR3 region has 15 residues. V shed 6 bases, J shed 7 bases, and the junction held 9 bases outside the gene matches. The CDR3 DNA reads TGTGCCAGCAGGAAAGCGGGAGGGCTGCAAAATGAGCAGTTCTTC. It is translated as CASRKAGGLQNEQFF.

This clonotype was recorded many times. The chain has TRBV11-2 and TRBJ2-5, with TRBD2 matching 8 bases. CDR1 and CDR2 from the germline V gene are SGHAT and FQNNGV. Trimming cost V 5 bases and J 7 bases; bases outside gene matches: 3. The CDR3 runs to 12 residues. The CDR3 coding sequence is TGTGCCAGCAGCCCGGGGGGGAGGACCCAGTACTTC. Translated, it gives CASSPGGRTQYF.